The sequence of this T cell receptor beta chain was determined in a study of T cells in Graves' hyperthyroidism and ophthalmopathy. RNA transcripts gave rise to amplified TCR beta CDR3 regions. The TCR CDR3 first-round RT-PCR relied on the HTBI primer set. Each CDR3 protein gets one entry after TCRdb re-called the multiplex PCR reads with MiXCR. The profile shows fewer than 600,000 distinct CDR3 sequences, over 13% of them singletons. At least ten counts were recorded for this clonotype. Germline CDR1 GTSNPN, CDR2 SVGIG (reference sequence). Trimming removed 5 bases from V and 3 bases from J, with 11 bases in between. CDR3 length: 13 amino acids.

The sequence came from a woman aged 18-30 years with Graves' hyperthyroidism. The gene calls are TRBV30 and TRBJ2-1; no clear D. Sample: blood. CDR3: CAWAKMGYNEQFF. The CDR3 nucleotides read TGTGCCTGGGCAAAGATGGGCTACAATGAGCAGTTCTTC.